The 16 T cell receptor beta chains given below trace back to one sample, sequenced in a study of blood T cells in healthy people across ages (dated by TCRdb to 2015 to 2017). Library creation used 5' RACE. The sequencing machine was an Illumina HiSeq 2500. The second PCR ran for about 7 to 11 cycles and used a J-beta primer mix along with a sample-barcoded 5' primer. TCRdb's own reprocessing of the public reads used fastp at Q25 and MiXCR and kept productive beta chains. Every distinct CDR3 protein forms one entry, paired with its most common genes and DNA. The sample profile shows around 940,000 distinct CDR3 sequences; just over 50% of them were found once. The ten largest clones take up about a fifth of the sample. Sequenced sample: blood. The source is a woman between 55 and 75 years old in good health.

This clonotype was recorded once. The chain has TRBV14 and TRBJ2-2; the D call may be TRBD1 or TRBD2 (5 bases each). The CDR3 covers 16 residues. Germline CDR1 is SGHDN and CDR2 is FVKESK. Trimming shortened V by 4 bases and J by 2 bases, and 14 bases separated the two germline ends. The CDR3 nucleotides read TGTGCCAGCAGCCCAAGTCTGGGGGTTAACACCGGGGAGCTGTTTTTT. Protein: CASSPSLGVNTGELFF.

The J gene is TRBJ2-7, the V gene TRBV30, with 7 nucleotides matching TRBD1. J lost 2 bases, V lost 4 bases, and 11 bases had no gene match. Germline lookup yields CDR1 GTSNPN and CDR2 SVGIG (reference sequence). The CDR3 runs to 15 residues. This CDR3 is CAWTLQGTYTYEQYF. For the CDR3, the DNA is TGTGCCTGGACCCTACAGGGGACCTACACCTACGAGCAGTACTTC.

V gene TRBV20-1 combines with J gene TRBJ2-5; TRBD2 is a possible D gene (5 bases). Per germline, CDR1 DFQATT and CDR2 SNEGSKA (reference sequence). V dropped 6 bases and J dropped 5 bases, with 13 bases sitting between them. CDR3 size: 12 residues. CDR3 region: CSAGTRAETQYF. The CDR3 bases are TGCAGTGCAGGAACTAGGGCTGAGACCCAGTACTTC.

This clonotype appeared many times. The genes are TRBV7-9 and TRBJ2-7; 11 nucleotides agree with TRBD2. This CDR3 comprises 15 residues. J lost 0 bases, V lost 4 bases, and 2 bases had no gene match. From germline, CDR1 is SEHNR and CDR2 FQNEAQ (reference sequence). Written as DNA, the CDR3 is TGTGCCAGCAGCTCTAGCGGGAGGCCCTCCTACGAGCAGTACTTC. This encodes CASSSSGRPSYEQYF.

This clonotype was counted only a few times. This chain joins TRBV15 and TRBJ2-4; weak D call: TRBD2 (5 bases). Trimming stripped 0 bases from V and 3 bases from J, with 9 bases between. CDR1 is LNHNV, CDR2 YYDKDF, per germline (reference sequence). The CDR3 is 15 residues long. For the CDR3, the DNA is TGTGCCACCAGCAGAGATTCGGAGGTCAAAAACATTCAGTACTTC. Protein: CATSRDSEVKNIQYF.

As regards this clonotype: A much larger clone is a single base away; this may be a read error. The genes are TRBV2 and TRBJ2-3; D is undetermined. The germline V gene encodes CDR1 SNHLY and CDR2 FYNNEI. The CDR3 runs 9 residues. Trimming pared 10 bases from V and 2 bases from J, leaving 1 base between. The CDR3 spells CATTDTQYF. Here the CDR3 DNA reads TGTGCCACCACAGATACGCAGTATTTT.

This clonotype was seen a few times. The chain links TRBV20-1 to TRBJ1-5; a possible D gene is TRBD1 (5 bases). Trimming pared 1 base from V and 5 bases from J, leaving 15 bases between. The germline V gene has CDR1 DFQATT and CDR2 SNEGSKA (reference sequence). This CDR3 comprises 15 residues. Written as DNA, the CDR3 is TGCAGTGCTAGAGCTGTTGGGGGTGGGCATCAGCCCCAGCATTTT. It specifies CSARAVGGGHQPQHF.

In its sample, this clonotype was seen many times. V is TRBV9 and J is TRBJ2-5; D not resolved. This CDR3 is 15 amino acids long. Trimming took 0 bases from V and 2 from J, leaving 11 bases between them. Germline values: CDR1 SGDLS, CDR2 YYNGEE. The CDR3 nucleotides are TGTGCCAGCAGCGTAGGGCCAGCGCGTCAAGAGACCCAGTACTTC. Translated, it gives CASSVGPARQETQYF.

The V and J genes are TRBV12-3 or TRBV12-4 and TRBJ2-5; TRBD2 might be the D (6 bases). V gave up 6 bases and J gave up 4 bases, with 21 bases separating them. There are 16 residues in the CDR3. Here the CDR3 DNA reads TGTGCCAGCAGCCCTCTCCCCCCGGGGAGGTTAGAGACCCAGTACTTC. It codes for CASSPLPPGRLETQYF.

The rearrangement uses TRBV20-1 and TRBJ2-1; 16 nucleotides agree with TRBD2. Germline CDR1 DFQATT, CDR2 SNEGSKA (reference sequence). There are 17 residues in the CDR3. J was trimmed by 2 bases and V by 5 bases; bases with no gene match: 6. The CDR3 sequence: CSADPGTSGRAYNEQFF. CDR3 DNA: TGCAGTGCTGATCCCGGGACTAGCGGGAGGGCCTACAATGAGCAGTTCTTC.

The V call is TRBV3-1, the J call TRBJ2-5; TRBD2 might be the D (5 bases). The CDR3 spans 14 residues. Germline V gives CDR1 LGHDT, CDR2 YNNKEL (reference sequence). V lost 0 bases to trimming and J lost 5 bases, with 10 bases between them. CDR3 in amino acids: CASSQETRRETQYF. The DNA of the CDR3 is TGTGCCAGCAGCCAAGAAACTAGGAGGGAGACCCAGTACTTC.

This clonotype was observed a handful of times. The CDR3, as DNA: TGTGCCAGCTCATCGGGACTAGCGGGGAACAATGAGCAGTTCTTC. It is translated as CASSSGLAGNNEQFF. The chain joins TRBV18 to TRBJ2-1; 13 nucleotides line up with TRBD2. The J segment lost 5 bases and the V segment lost 5 bases, leaving 3 bases of the junction unmatched. Germline V gene data show CDR1 as KGHSH and CDR2 as LQKENI. The CDR3 is made up of 15 amino acids.

This chain links TRBV6-5 with TRBJ1-2, with D perhaps TRBD1 (5 bases). The CDR3 length is 13 residues. The ends were cut back, 6 bases at V and 8 bases at J, with 16 bases in the middle. Germline V CDR1 and CDR2: MNHEY, SVGAGI. The CDR3 bases are TGTGCCAGCAGAGATCGGCAGGGAAGCGGCTACACCTTC. It translates to CASRDRQGSGYTF.

In nucleotides, the CDR3 is TGTGCCAGCAGCCAATCGCAGGGAAGCGAGCAGTACTTC. Residues: CASSQSQGSEQYF. The chain recombines TRBV16 with TRBJ2-7; D is possibly TRBD1 (5 bases). This CDR3 region has 13 residues. V shed 0 bases and J shed 6 bases, with 9 bases lying between them. Germline CDR1 reads KGHSY; CDR2 reads FQNENV.

A few counts support this clonotype. The gene calls are TRBV29-1 and TRBJ2-1, with D unclear. V lost 1 base to trimming and J lost 5 bases, with 9 bases between them. Germline V gene sequence: CDR1 SQVTM, CDR2 ANQGSEA. This CDR3 spans 13 amino acids. CDR3 residues: CSVEAGTDNEQFF. The CDR3 nucleotides are TGCAGCGTTGAAGCAGGAACTGACAATGAGCAGTTCTTC.

Concerning this clonotype: A junction end diverges from the germline sequence, so it may reflect a read error. This chain uses TRBV12-3 or TRBV12-4 with TRBJ2-1; TRBD2 matches 12 bases. The CDR3 covers 16 residues. CDR3 DNA: TGTGCCAGCAGCCTACTAGCGGGAGGATCCTACAATAAGCAGTTCTTC. It codes for CASSLLAGGSYNKQFF.